This TCR beta chain was observed in a study of vaccination effects on CD4 cells after COVID-19. Study results and limitations: Researchers report that only 1 of 255 vaccine-induced clones in healthy vaccinees cross-reacted with common cold coronaviruses.

Comment on this clone: Its matching antigen is unknown.

Viral peptide pools were used in the ViraFEST assay to expand antigen-specific CD4+ T cells, and sequencing came afterward. Cultured cells yielded isolated CD4+ T cells after 10 days. BNT162b2 vaccine or mRNA-1273 vaccine was given to participants in two doses. The method was immunoSEQ multiplex PCR; TCRdb's version includes in-frame clones alone and lacks a portion of them. Altogether 25,000 to 40,000 clones are present, roughly 63% being singletons, with the ten largest covering about 8.7%. Germline V gene lookup returns CDR1 MNHEY and CDR2 SVGEGT. V was clipped by 0 bases and J by 6 bases; unmatched bases: 10. The CDR3 covers 18 residues.

The starting material was CD4+ T cells from PBMCs cultured with SARS-CoV-2 spike peptides, obtained after COVID-19 vaccination. This receptor was obtained from a human donor who received a COVID-19 vaccine. The chain employs TRBV6-2 or TRBV6-3 and TRBJ2-2, with TRBD2 matching 10 bases. CDR3 amino acids: CASSYSVGPSGGPGELFF. The DNA for the CDR3 is TGTGCCAGCAGTTACTCGGTGGGGCCTAGCGGGGGTCCCGGGGAGCTGTTTTTT.